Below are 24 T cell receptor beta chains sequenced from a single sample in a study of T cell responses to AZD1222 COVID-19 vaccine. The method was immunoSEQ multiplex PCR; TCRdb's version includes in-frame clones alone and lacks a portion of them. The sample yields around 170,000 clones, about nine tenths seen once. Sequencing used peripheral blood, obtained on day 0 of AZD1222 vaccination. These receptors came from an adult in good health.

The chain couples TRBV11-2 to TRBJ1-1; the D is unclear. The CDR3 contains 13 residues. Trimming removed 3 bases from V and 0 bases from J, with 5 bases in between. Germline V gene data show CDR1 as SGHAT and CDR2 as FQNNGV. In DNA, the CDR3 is TGTGCCAGCAGCTTCTACCTGAACACTGAAGCTTTCTTT. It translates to CASSFYLNTEAFF.

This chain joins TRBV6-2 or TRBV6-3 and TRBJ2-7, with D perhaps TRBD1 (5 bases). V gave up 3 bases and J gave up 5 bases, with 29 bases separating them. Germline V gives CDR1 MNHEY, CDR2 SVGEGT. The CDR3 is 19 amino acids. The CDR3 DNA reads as TGTGCCAGCAGTTATTTCTGGGGCTCTGATGGATGGGGTACCAACGAGCAGTACTTC. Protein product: CASSYFWGSDGWGTNEQYF.

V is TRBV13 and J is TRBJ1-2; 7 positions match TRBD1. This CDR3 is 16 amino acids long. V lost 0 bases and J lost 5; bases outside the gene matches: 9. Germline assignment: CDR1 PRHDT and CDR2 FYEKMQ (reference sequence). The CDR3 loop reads CASSLGLQGPGYGYTF. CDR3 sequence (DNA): TGTGCCAGCAGCTTAGGCCTACAGGGGCCAGGTTATGGCTACACCTTC.

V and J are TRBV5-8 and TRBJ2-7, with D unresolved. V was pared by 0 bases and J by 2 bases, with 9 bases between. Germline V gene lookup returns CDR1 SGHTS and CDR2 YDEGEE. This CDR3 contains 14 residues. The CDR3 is CASSLEAGPYEQYF. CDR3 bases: TGTGCCAGCAGCTTGGAGGCAGGCCCCTACGAGCAGTACTTC.

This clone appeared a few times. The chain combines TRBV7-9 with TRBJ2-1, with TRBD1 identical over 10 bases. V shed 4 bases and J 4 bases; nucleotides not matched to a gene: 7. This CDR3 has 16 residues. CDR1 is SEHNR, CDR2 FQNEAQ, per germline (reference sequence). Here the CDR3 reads CASSSSGTGVYNEQFF. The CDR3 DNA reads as TGTGCCAGCAGCTCCTCCGGGACAGGGGTGTACAATGAGCAGTTCTTC.

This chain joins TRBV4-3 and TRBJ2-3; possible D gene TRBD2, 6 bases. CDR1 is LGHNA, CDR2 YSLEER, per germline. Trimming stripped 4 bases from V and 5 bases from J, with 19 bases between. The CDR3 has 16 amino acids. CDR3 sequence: CASSPRSRGTGDTQYF. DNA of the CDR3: TGCGCCAGCAGCCCACGAAGTCGGGGGACTGGAGATACGCAGTATTTT.

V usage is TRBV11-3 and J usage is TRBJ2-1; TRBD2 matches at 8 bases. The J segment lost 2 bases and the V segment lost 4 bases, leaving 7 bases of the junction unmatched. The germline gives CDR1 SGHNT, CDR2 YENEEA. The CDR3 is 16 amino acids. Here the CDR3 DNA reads TGTGCCAGCAGCTACCCGGGGGGGGCGGCCTACAATGAGCAGTTCTTC. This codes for CASSYPGGAAYNEQFF.

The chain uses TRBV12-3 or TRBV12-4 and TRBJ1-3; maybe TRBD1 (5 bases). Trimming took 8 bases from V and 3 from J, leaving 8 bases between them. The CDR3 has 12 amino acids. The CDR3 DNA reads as TGTGCCAGCGGGGGGGTTGGAAACACCATATATTTT. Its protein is CASGGVGNTIYF.

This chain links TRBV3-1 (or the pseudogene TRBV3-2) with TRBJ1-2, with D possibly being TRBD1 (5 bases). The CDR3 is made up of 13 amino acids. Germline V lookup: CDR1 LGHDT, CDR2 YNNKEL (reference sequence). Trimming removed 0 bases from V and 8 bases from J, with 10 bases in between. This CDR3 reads CASSQDQGVGYTF. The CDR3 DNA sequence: TGTGCCAGCAGCCAAGATCAAGGGGTCGGCTACACCTTC.

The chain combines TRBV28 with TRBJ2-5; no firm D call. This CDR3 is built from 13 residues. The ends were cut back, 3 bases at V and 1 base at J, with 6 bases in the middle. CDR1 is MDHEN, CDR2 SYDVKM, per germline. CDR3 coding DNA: TGTGCCAGCAGTTTCCACATCCAAGAGACCCAGTACTTC. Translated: CASSFHIQETQYF.

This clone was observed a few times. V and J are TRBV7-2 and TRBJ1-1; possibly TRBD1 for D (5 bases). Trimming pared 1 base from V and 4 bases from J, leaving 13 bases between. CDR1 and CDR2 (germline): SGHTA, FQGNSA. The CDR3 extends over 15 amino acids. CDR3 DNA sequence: TGTGCCAGCAGCTTAGTCGTTACGGGGCCCACTGAAGCTTTCTTT. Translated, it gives CASSLVVTGPTEAFF.

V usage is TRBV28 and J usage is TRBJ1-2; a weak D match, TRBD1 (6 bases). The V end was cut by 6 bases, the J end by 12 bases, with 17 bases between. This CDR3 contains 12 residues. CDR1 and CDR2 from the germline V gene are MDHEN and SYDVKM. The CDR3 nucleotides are TGTGCCAGCAGAACAAACGGGGGGCGGGACACCTTC. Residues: CASRTNGGRDTF.

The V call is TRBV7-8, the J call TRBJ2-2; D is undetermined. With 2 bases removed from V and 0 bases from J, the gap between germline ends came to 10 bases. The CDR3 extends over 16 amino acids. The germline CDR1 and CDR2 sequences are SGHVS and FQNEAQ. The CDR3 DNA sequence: TGTGCCAGCAGCTTACAAAGTTATTCGAACACCGGGGAGCTGTTTTTT. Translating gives CASSLQSYSNTGELFF. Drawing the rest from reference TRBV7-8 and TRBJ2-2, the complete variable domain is GAGVSQSPRYKVAKRGQDVALRCDPISGHVSLFWYQQALGQGPEFLTYFQNEAQLDKSGLPSDRFFAERPEGSVSTLKIQRTQQEDSAVYLCASSLQSYSNTGELFFGEGSRLTVL.

DNA for the CDR3: TGTGCCAGTAGTCCCCAGGGTGGAGAGGAAGCTTTCTTT. Its protein product is CASSPQGGEEAFF. This rearrangement joins TRBV19 to TRBJ1-1; possible D gene TRBD1, 5 bases. Trimming left V 5 bases short and J 8 bases short, with 15 bases between. Germline V gives CDR1 LNHDA, CDR2 SQIVND (reference sequence). The CDR3 has 13 amino acids.

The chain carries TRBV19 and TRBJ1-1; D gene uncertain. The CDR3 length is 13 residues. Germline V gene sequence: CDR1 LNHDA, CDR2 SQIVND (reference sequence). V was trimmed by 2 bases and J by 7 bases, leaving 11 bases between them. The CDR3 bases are TGTGCCAGTAGTATACAGAACCTGGGTGAAGCTTTCTTT. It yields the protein CASSIQNLGEAFF.

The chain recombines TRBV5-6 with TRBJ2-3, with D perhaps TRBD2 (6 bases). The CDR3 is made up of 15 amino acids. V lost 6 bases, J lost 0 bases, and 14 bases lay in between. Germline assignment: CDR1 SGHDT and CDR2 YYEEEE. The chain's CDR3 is CASNSIADSTDTQYF. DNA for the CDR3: TGTGCCAGCAACTCAATAGCGGATAGCACAGATACGCAGTATTTT.

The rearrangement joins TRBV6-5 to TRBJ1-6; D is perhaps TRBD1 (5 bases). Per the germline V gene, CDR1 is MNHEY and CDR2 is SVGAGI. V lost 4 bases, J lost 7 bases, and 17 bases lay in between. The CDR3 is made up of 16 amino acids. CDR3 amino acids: CASSSALGGDNSPLHF. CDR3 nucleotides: TGTGCCAGCAGTTCCGCCCTGGGAGGGGACAATTCACCCCTCCACTTT.

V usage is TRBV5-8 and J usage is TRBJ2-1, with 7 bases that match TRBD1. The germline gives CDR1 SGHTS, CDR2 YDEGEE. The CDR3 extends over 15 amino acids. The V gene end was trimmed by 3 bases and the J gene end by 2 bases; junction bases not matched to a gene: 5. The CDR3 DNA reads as TGTGCCAGCAGCTCGGGACAGTGGACCTACAATGAGCAGTTCTTC. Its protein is CASSSGQWTYNEQFF.

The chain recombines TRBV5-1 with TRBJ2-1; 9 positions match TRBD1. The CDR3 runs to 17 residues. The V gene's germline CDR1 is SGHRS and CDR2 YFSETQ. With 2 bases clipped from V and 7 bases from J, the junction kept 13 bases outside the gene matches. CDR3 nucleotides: TGCGCCAGCAGCTTAAGGTCCGAGACAGGGGGGTTAAATGAGCAGTTCTTC. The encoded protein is CASSLRSETGGLNEQFF. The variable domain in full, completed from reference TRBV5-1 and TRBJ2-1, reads KAGVTQTPRYLIKTRGQQVTLSCSPISGHRSVSWYQQTPGQGLQFLFEYFSETQRNKGNFPGRFSGRQFSNSRSEMNVSTLELGDSALYLCASSLRSETGGLNEQFFGPGTRLTVL.

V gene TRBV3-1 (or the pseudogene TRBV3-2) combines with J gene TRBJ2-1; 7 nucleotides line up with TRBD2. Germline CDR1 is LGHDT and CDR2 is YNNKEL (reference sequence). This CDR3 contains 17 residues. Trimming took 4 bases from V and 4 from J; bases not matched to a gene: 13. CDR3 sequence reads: CASSPLDGGGFYNEQFF. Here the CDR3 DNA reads TGTGCCAGCAGCCCATTAGACGGCGGGGGTTTTTACAATGAGCAGTTCTTC.

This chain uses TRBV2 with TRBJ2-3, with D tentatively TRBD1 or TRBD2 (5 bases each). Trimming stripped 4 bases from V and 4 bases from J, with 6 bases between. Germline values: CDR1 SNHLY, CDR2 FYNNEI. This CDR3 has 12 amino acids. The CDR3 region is CASSGGADTQYF. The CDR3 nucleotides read TGTGCCAGCAGTGGAGGGGCAGATACGCAGTATTTT. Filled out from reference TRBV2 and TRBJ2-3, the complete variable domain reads EPEVTQTPSHQVTQMGQEVILRCVPISNHLYFYWYRQILGQKVEFLVSFYNNEISEKSEIFDDQFSVERPDGSNFTLKIRSTKLEDSAMYFCASSGGADTQYFGPGTRLTVL.

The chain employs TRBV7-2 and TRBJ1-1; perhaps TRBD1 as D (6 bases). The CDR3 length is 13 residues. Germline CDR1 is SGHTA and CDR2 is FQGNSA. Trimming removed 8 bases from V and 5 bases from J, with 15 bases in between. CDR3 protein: CASFQAQGTEAFF. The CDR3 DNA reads TGTGCCAGCTTCCAGGCGCAGGGGACTGAAGCTTTCTTT.

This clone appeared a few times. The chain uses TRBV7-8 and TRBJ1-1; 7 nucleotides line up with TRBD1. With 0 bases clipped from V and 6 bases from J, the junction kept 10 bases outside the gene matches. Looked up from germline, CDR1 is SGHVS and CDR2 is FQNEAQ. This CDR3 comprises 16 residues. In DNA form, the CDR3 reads TGTGCCAGCAGCTTAGCATCGGCAGGGGGAAAAGCTGAAGCTTTCTTT. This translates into CASSLASAGGKAEAFF.

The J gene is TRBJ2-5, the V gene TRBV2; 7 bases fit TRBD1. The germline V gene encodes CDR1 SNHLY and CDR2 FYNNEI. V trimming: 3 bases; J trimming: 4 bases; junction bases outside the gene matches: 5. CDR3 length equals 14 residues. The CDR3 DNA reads TGTGCCAGCAGTGAGCAGGGGGTCGGAGAGACCCAGTACTTC. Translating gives CASSEQGVGETQYF.